This entry lists 5 T cell receptor beta chains sequenced from one sample in a study of blood T cell repertoires in COVID-19. TCRdb's copy holds only in-frame clones and misses some; the assay was immunoSEQ multiplex PCR. Here the sample spans more than 60,000 clones, 86% being singletons. The specimen was peripheral blood. All receptors come from a man in his fifties with active COVID-19.

The CDR3 reads CASSSGGAGPGELFF. The CDR3 DNA reads TGTGCCAGCAGCTCAGGGGGCGCGGGTCCCGGGGAGCTGTTTTTT. V gene TRBV28 combines with J gene TRBJ2-2; 8 nucleotides agree with TRBD1. Germline values: CDR1 MDHEN, CDR2 SYDVKM. The CDR3 length is 15 residues. Losses at the gene ends were 6 bases for V and 6 bases for J; bases not matched to a gene: 9.

V gene TRBV9 combines with J gene TRBJ1-5; the D gene is possibly TRBD1 (5 bases). In germline, CDR1 is SGDLS, CDR2 YYNGEE. V lost 4 bases and J lost 9, with 11 bases in between. CDR3 length equals 12 residues. The CDR3 sequence is CASSTNGGPQHF. For the CDR3, the DNA is TGTGCCAGCAGCACGAACGGGGGGCCCCAGCATTTT.

The chain uses TRBV30 and TRBJ2-7; 10 bases are shared with TRBD1. Germline lookup yields CDR1 GTSNPN and CDR2 SVGIG (reference sequence). Trimming at V came to 3 bases and at J to 0 bases, leaving 8 bases not matched to a gene. The CDR3 runs 16 residues. The CDR3 loop reads CAWRTGGGWGSYEQYF. The CDR3 DNA is TGTGCCTGGAGGACAGGGGGCGGGTGGGGCTCCTACGAGCAGTACTTC.

As for this clone: A read error may account for a junction end that differs from germline. This sequence joins TRBV28 and TRBJ2-5; D perhaps matches TRBD1 (6 bases). This CDR3 is 13 amino acids long. Germline assignment: CDR1 MDHEN and CDR2 SYDVKM. CDR3 in amino acids: CASSAIGVWDMDF. The CDR3 coding sequence is TGTGCCAGCAGTGCCATAGGTGTGTGGGACATGGACTTC.

This clone was detected only a few times. DNA for the CDR3: TGTGCCAGCAGCCAAGATCGAACAGGGAATGGCTACACCTTC. It specifies CASSQDRTGNGYTF. V gene TRBV3-1 (or the pseudogene TRBV3-2) combines with J gene TRBJ1-2, with a tentative D call TRBD1 (6 bases). The CDR3 is 14 residues long. V lost 0 bases and J lost 6, with 11 bases in between. Germline CDR1 reads LGHDT; CDR2 reads YNNKEL (reference sequence).